Each of the 17 T cell receptor beta chains below was sequenced from the same sample in a study of T cell responses to AZD1222 COVID-19 vaccine. Data came from immunoSEQ multiplex PCR; TCRdb stores just in-frame clones and leaves some out. The table shows a few hundred thousand clones, with more than 85% occurring only once. The specimen comprised peripheral blood, sampled on day 0 of AZD1222 vaccination. The source is an adult in good health.

CDR3 amino acids: CSVPGLSPFLYGYTF. DNA for the CDR3: TGCAGCGTTCCAGGACTGAGCCCCTTCTTGTATGGCTACACCTTC. The V gene is TRBV29-1, the J gene TRBJ1-2; D gene unclear. The germline V gene has CDR1 SQVTM and CDR2 ANQGSEA. Trimming left V 5 bases short and J 5 bases short, with 21 bases between. The CDR3 has 15 residues.

This clone was recorded a few times. J is TRBJ2-5 and V is TRBV5-1; D is undetermined. This CDR3 is 14 amino acids long. Trimming took 0 bases from V and 5 from J, leaving 11 bases between them. Germline V gene lookup returns CDR1 SGHRS and CDR2 YFSETQ. CDR3 DNA: TGCGCCAGCAGCTTGGACCCGGGTTGGGAGACCCAGTACTTC. Encoded protein: CASSLDPGWETQYF.

The chain has TRBV2 and TRBJ1-1, with a weak D call TRBD1 (6 bases). V lost 8 bases and J 12 bases, leaving 25 bases between the germline ends. CDR1 and CDR2 from the germline V gene are SNHLY and FYNNEI. This CDR3 has 14 amino acids. The DNA for the CDR3 is TGTGCCAGCGTCAAACAGGGCACCATTGGCACGCCTTTCTTT. It specifies CASVKQGTIGTPFF.

The chain joins TRBV28 to TRBJ2-7, with D unclear. Per germline, CDR1 MDHEN and CDR2 SYDVKM. This CDR3 spans 15 amino acids. Trimming took off 5 bases at V and 0 bases at J, with 14 bases between the two ends. CDR3 bases: TGTGCCAGCAGTCGAGCCGGATCCTCCTCCTACGAGCAGTACTTC. The encoded protein is CASSRAGSSSYEQYF.

To note about this clone: The identical CDR3 is also encoded by other nucleotide sequences in the sample. V and J are TRBV18 and TRBJ1-1; perhaps TRBD1 as D (5 bases). Germline lookup yields CDR1 KGHSH and CDR2 LQKENI. The CDR3 is 13 amino acids. V shed 0 bases and J shed 5 bases, with 7 bases lying between them. The CDR3 spells CASSPPGDTEAFF. CDR3 DNA: TGTGCCAGCTCACCACCAGGGGATACTGAAGCTTTCTTT.

CDR3 in amino acids: CASSLGGQGNQPQHF. The CDR3 bases are TGCGCCAGCAGCTTGGGCGGCCAGGGGAATCAGCCCCAGCATTTT. The chain recombines TRBV5-1 with TRBJ1-5; the D gene is possibly TRBD1 (6 bases). The germline gives CDR1 SGHRS, CDR2 YFSETQ. The CDR3 covers 15 residues. V dropped 0 bases and J dropped 4 bases, with 11 bases sitting between them.

The table lists this clone with a count of one. J is TRBJ1-5 and V is TRBV5-1, with TRBD1 matching over 9 bases. Trimming cost V 3 bases and J 4 bases; bases outside gene matches: 5. Germline CDR1 is SGHRS and CDR2 is YFSETQ. CDR3 size: 15 residues. The CDR3 DNA follows: TGCGCCAGCAGCTCGGATGGACAGGGGAATCAGCCCCAGCATTTT. Its protein product is CASSSDGQGNQPQHF.

The V and J genes are TRBV19 and TRBJ1-1, with TRBD1 matching 9 bases. The CDR3 totals 15 residues. The J segment lost 0 bases and the V segment lost 4 bases, leaving 3 bases of the junction unmatched. Germline V gene lookup returns CDR1 LNHDA and CDR2 SQIVND (reference sequence). DNA of the CDR3: TGTGCCAGTAGTACCAGACAGGGGGTGAACACTGAAGCTTTCTTT. Its translation is CASSTRQGVNTEAFF.

The genes are TRBV7-3 and TRBJ2-5, with D perhaps TRBD2 (5 bases). Trimming pared 2 bases from V and 5 bases from J, leaving 9 bases between. This CDR3 has 13 amino acids. Germline CDR1 is SGHTA and CDR2 is FQGTGA. The CDR3 reads CASSLGGGETQYF. The CDR3 DNA reads TGTGCCAGCAGCTTAGGTGGCGGGGAGACCCAGTACTTC.

The chain carries TRBV19 and TRBJ1-5; D uncertain. The CDR3 is 15 amino acids. Trimming shortened V by 7 bases and J by 0 bases, and 13 bases separated the two germline ends. CDR1 and CDR2 (germline): LNHDA, SQIVND (reference sequence). The CDR3 DNA sequence: TGTGCCAGTACGGAGGAGGGTCTTAGCAATCAGCCCCAGCATTTT. Its translation: CASTEEGLSNQPQHF.

The V gene is TRBV18, the J gene TRBJ1-5, with a weak D call TRBD1 (5 bases). V was shortened by 6 bases and J by 2 bases, with 8 bases between the two germline ends. The length of the CDR3 is 13 residues. Germline loops: CDR1 KGHSH, CDR2 LQKENI. CDR3 sequence: CASSQGGNQPQHF. In DNA form, the CDR3 reads TGTGCCAGCTCCCAGGGAGGCAATCAGCCCCAGCATTTT.

This clone was detected only a few times. The chain links TRBV6-5 to TRBJ1-2; D gene ambiguous. V gave up 7 bases and J gave up 4 bases, with 13 bases separating them. The length of the CDR3 is 13 residues. Per germline, CDR1 MNHEY and CDR2 SVGAGI. This CDR3 reads CASTIRAVYGYTF. The DNA of the CDR3 is TGTGCCAGCACGATTAGGGCTGTCTATGGCTACACCTTC.

This clone was seen only once. The gene calls are TRBV11-3 and TRBJ2-1; the D gene could be TRBD1 or TRBD2 (6 bases each). Trimming removed 1 base at V and 6 bases at J, with 13 bases between. This CDR3 is 15 amino acids long. Looked up from germline, CDR1 is SGHNT and CDR2 is YENEEA. The CDR3 reads CASSLGGAGRNEQFF. The CDR3 bases are TGTGCCAGCAGCTTAGGGGGGGCAGGTCGCAATGAGCAGTTCTTC.

CDR3 region: CASSPTIPRGGEQYF. The CDR3 nucleotides read TGTGCCAGCAGTCCGACGATACCCCGGGGAGGCGAGCAGTACTTC. This sequence joins TRBV6-5 and TRBJ2-7, with D possibly being TRBD2 (6 bases). Germline values: CDR1 MNHEY, CDR2 SVGAGI. Trimming pared 5 bases from V and 6 bases from J, leaving 20 bases between. This CDR3 has 15 residues.

The table lists this clone with a count of one. The chain couples TRBV5-5 to TRBJ2-7, with 15 positions matching TRBD2. This CDR3 contains 14 residues. Germline-derived CDR1 and CDR2 are SGHKS and YYEKEE (reference sequence). Trimming at V came to 4 bases and at J to 7 bases, leaving 3 bases not matched to a gene. DNA for the CDR3: TGTGCCAGCAGCCCCGGGACTAGCGGGAGGGAGCAGTACTTC. The encoded protein is CASSPGTSGREQYF.

This clone appeared a single time. The chain combines TRBV6-2 or TRBV6-3 with TRBJ1-2; D gene unclear. Per the germline V gene, CDR1 is MNHEY and CDR2 is SVGEGT. Between the trimmed V and J ends, which lost 2 bases and 4 bases, there was a span of 11 bases. This CDR3 is 14 amino acids long. The CDR3: CASSYGGEPYGYTF. CDR3 nucleotide sequence: TGTGCCAGCAGTTACGGCGGGGAGCCCTATGGCTACACCTTC.

The chain couples TRBV29-1 to TRBJ1-1; D call uncertain. Germline V gene data show CDR1 as SQVTM and CDR2 as ANQGSEA. This CDR3 comprises 11 residues. V lost 7 bases and J lost 5, with 11 bases in between. In DNA form, the CDR3 reads TGCAGCGGCAGTTCCAGGACTGAAGCTTTCTTT. Translated, it gives CSGSSRTEAFF.